These 10 T cell receptor beta chains share one sample of origin, sequenced in a study of PD-1 blockade in mismatch repair-deficient tumors. This table comes from immunoSEQ multiplex PCR, and its TCRdb copy is limited to in-frame clones, with some not included. The table shows over 100,000 clones, with more than 60% occurring only once. This specimen was peripheral blood, taken 60 to 65 weeks after starting pembrolizumab. The receptor set was obtained from an adult with mismatch repair-deficient cancer.

The chain is built from TRBV27 and TRBJ1-1; D is undetermined. From germline, CDR1 is MNHEY and CDR2 SMNVEV (reference sequence). Trimming left V 2 bases short and J 5 bases short, with 15 bases between. The CDR3 extends over 15 amino acids. CDR3 DNA: TGTGCCAGCAGTTTAGTCCCGTGGAGCATAACTGAAGCTTTCTTT. It translates to CASSLVPWSITEAFF.

As DNA, the CDR3 is TGTGCCAGCAGTTTCGGCGGGAACTCCTACAATGAGCAGTTCTTC. This gives the protein CASSFGGNSYNEQFF. The V call is TRBV6-5, the J call TRBJ2-1, with a tentative D call TRBD2 (6 bases). The V gene lost 4 bases and the J gene lost 0 bases, with 10 bases spanning the gap. The CDR3 is made up of 15 amino acids. CDR1 and CDR2 from the germline V gene are MNHEY and SVGAGI.

This clone was seen a few times. A read error is the likely source, as a far larger clone sits one nucleotide away. The chain recombines TRBV7-2 with TRBJ2-7; D not resolved. Germline assignment: CDR1 SGHTA and CDR2 FQGNSA. V lost 4 bases to trimming and J lost 3 bases, with 7 bases between them. The CDR3 spans 12 residues. This chain's CDR3 is CASSSEYYEQYF. In DNA, the CDR3 is TGTGCCAGCAGCTCCGAGTACTACGAGCAGTACTTC.

The chain joins TRBV2 to TRBJ2-1; possible D gene TRBD1, 8 bases. The V end lost 6 bases, the J end lost 4 bases, and 13 bases lay between the germline ends. The germline V gene has CDR1 SNHLY and CDR2 FYNNEI. The CDR3 has 14 amino acids. The CDR3 spells CASRSQGGYNEQFF. The CDR3 DNA sequence: TGTGCCAGCAGGTCACAGGGGGGGTACAATGAGCAGTTCTTC. Full variable domain (missing parts from reference TRBV2 and TRBJ2-1): EPEVTQTPSHQVTQMGQEVILRCVPISNHLYFYWYRQILGQKVEFLVSFYNNEISEKSEIFDDQFSVERPDGSNFTLKIRSTKLEDSAMYFCASRSQGGYNEQFFGPGTRLTVL.

The V gene is TRBV6-5, the J gene TRBJ2-1; D is undetermined. The V gene's germline CDR1 is MNHEY and CDR2 SVGAGI. The V and J ends lost 2 bases and 8 bases respectively, with 13 bases between them. The length of the CDR3 is 14 residues. The CDR3 sequence is CASSYNGQNDEQFF. CDR3 in DNA: TGTGCCAGCAGTTACAATGGGCAGAACGATGAGCAGTTCTTC.

The V gene is TRBV19, the J gene TRBJ2-7; 11 nucleotides line up with TRBD2. This CDR3 is built from 16 residues. Trimming removed 4 bases from V and 3 bases from J; junction bases left unmatched: 8. Germline CDR1 LNHDA, CDR2 SQIVND (reference sequence). The CDR3 loop reads CASSTTWTSGFYEQYF. Written as DNA, the CDR3 is TGTGCCAGTAGTACAACCTGGACTAGCGGGTTCTACGAGCAGTACTTC.

A note on this clone: This sample includes further DNA sequences coding for the same CDR3. The rearrangement links TRBV5-1 to TRBJ1-3; no definite D call. The CDR3 totals 15 residues. Between the trimmed V and J ends, which lost 0 bases and 0 bases, there was a span of 7 bases. Germline values: CDR1 SGHRS, CDR2 YFSETQ. CDR3 residues: CASSLEGSSGNTIYF. In DNA form, the CDR3 reads TGCGCCAGCAGCTTGGAAGGAAGCTCTGGAAACACCATATATTTT. Supplemented by reference TRBV5-1 and TRBJ1-3, the full variable domain reads KAGVTQTPRYLIKTRGQQVTLSCSPISGHRSVSWYQQTPGQGLQFLFEYFSETQRNKGNFPGRFSGRQFSNSRSEMNVSTLELGDSALYLCASSLEGSSGNTIYFGEGSWLTVV.

CDR3 sequence (DNA): TGTGCCAGCAGCTTAGAATCCGGGGAGACCCAGTACTTC. Translating it yields CASSLESGETQYF. The rearrangement uses TRBV11-2 and TRBJ2-5; D not certain. The CDR3 spans 13 residues. Germline V CDR1 and CDR2: SGHAT, FQNNGV. V was clipped by 0 bases and J by 5 bases, with 7 bases between them. Variable domain in full (rest from reference TRBV11-2 and TRBJ2-5): EAGVAQSPRYKIIEKRQSVAFWCNPISGHATLYWYQQILGQGPKLLIQFQNNGVVDDSQLPKDRFSAERLKGVDSTLKIQPAKLEDSAVYLCASSLESGETQYFGPGTRLLVL.

The rearrangement joins TRBV4-3 to TRBJ1-1, with D hard to call. Between the trimmed V and J ends, which lost 3 bases and 7 bases, there was a span of 6 bases. CDR3 size: 11 residues. From germline, CDR1 is LGHNA and CDR2 YSLEER. The CDR3 DNA reads as TGCGCCAGCAGCCACGGTTATGAAGCTTTCTTT. The encoded protein is CASSHGYEAFF.

The chain links TRBV21-1 to TRBJ1-5. TRBV21-1 is annotated as a pseudogene. The length of the CDR3 is 12 residues. The CDR3 DNA is TGTGCCAGCAACGCAAGTAATCAGCCCCAGCATTTT. Protein product: CASNASNQPQHF.